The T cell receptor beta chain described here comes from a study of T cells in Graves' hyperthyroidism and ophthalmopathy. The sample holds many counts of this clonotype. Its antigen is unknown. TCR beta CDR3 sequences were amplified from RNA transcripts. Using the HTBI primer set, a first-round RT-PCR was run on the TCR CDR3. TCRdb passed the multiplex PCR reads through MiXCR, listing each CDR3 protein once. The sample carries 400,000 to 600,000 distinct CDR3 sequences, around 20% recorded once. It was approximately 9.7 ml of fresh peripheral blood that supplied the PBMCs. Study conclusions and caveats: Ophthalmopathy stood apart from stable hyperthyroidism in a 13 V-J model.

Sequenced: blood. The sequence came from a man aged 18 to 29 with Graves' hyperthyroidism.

The CDR3 is CASSPRTGAGGYTF. The CDR3 DNA reads as TGTGCCAGCAGTCCACGCACAGGGGCCGGTGGCTACACCTTC. The rearrangement links TRBV27 to TRBJ1-2; 7 bases match TRBD1. Germline-derived CDR1 and CDR2 are MNHEY and SMNVEV (reference sequence). The V segment lost 5 bases and the J segment 7 bases; nucleotides outside the gene matches: 10. The CDR3 is 14 residues long.